Listed here are 31 T cell receptor beta chains from one sample, sequenced in a study of blood T cell repertoires in COVID-19. The data were produced by immunoSEQ multiplex PCR, yet TCRdb's version contains in-frame clones alone and is incomplete. The sample records some 80,000 clones, 70% to 90% being singletons. Sequenced: peripheral blood. The receptors were sampled from a man at least 80 years old with active or convalescent COVID-19.

This chain links TRBV30 with TRBJ2-3; TRBD2 aligns across 9 bases. V shed 1 base and J 14 bases; nucleotides not matched to a gene: 7. The germline gives CDR1 GTSNPN, CDR2 SVGIG (reference sequence). This CDR3 spans 12 amino acids. The CDR3: CAWSDLAGRLYF. CDR3 bases: TGTGCCTGGAGTGACCTAGCGGGGCGGCTGTATTTT.

DNA for the CDR3: TGTGCCAGCAGCGCGAGCGGGGCCCAGGACAATGAGCAGTTCTTC. Residues: CASSASGAQDNEQFF. The V call is TRBV3-1 (or the pseudogene TRBV3-2), the J call TRBJ2-1; the match to TRBD2 covers 7 bases. V was clipped by 5 bases and J by 5 bases; unmatched bases: 9. The CDR3 is 15 residues long. The V gene's germline CDR1 is LGHDT and CDR2 YNNKEL (reference sequence).

This clone was counted between two and nine times. The chain couples TRBV19 to TRBJ1-5; no definite D call. The V gene lost 7 bases and the J gene lost 4 bases, with 17 bases spanning the gap. The CDR3 has 15 amino acids. Looked up from germline, CDR1 is LNHDA and CDR2 is SQIVND (reference sequence). CDR3 residues: CASNESGRRNQPQHF. As DNA, the CDR3 is TGTGCCAGTAATGAGTCGGGGAGAAGGAATCAGCCCCAGCATTTT.

The chain links TRBV7-7 to TRBJ2-3, with 12 bases aligning to TRBD2. The germline gives CDR1 SSHAT, CDR2 FNYEAQ (reference sequence). This CDR3 is built from 15 residues. V gave up 4 bases and J gave up 5 bases; unmatched junction bases: 4. For the CDR3, the DNA is TGTGCCAGCAGCTCTAGCGGGAGGGCCGTAGATACGCAGTATTTT. Its protein is CASSSSGRAVDTQYF.

This chain joins TRBV28 and TRBJ2-5, with 9 bases matching TRBD2. The germline gives CDR1 MDHEN, CDR2 SYDVKM. This CDR3 has 14 residues. V was clipped by 3 bases and J by 6 bases; unmatched bases: 5. The CDR3 spells CASSFSGGPKTQYF. CDR3 DNA sequence: TGTGCCAGCAGTTTTAGCGGGGGACCTAAGACCCAGTACTTC. The whole variable domain, remainder taken from reference TRBV28 and TRBJ2-5, is DVKVTQSSRYLVKRTGEKVFLECVQDMDHENMFWYRQDPGLGLRLIYFSYDVKMKEKGDIPEGYSVSREKKERFSLILESASTNQTSMYLCASSFSGGPKTQYFGPGTRLLVL.

This sequence joins TRBV30 and TRBJ2-1; TRBD2 matches 10 bases. V gave up 0 bases and J gave up 6 bases; unmatched junction bases: 2. This CDR3 region has 14 residues. Germline V gene lookup returns CDR1 GTSNPN and CDR2 SVGIG (reference sequence). CDR3 sequence (DNA): TGTGCCTGGAGTGTAGCGGGAGGGTTCAATGAGCAGTTCTTC. Amino acids: CAWSVAGGFNEQFF.

J is TRBJ2-7 and V is TRBV6-1; D uncertain. Looked up from germline, CDR1 is MNHNS and CDR2 is SASEGT. Trimming removed 0 bases at V and 3 bases at J, with 3 bases between. This CDR3 is built from 12 residues. DNA for the CDR3: TGTGCCAGCAGTGAAGCGAGCTACGAGCAGTACGTC. Translated, it gives CASSEASYEQYV.

The chain uses TRBV3-1 (or the pseudogene TRBV3-2) and TRBJ1-4; weak D call: TRBD1 (5 bases). CDR3 length equals 15 residues. Germline V gives CDR1 LGHDT, CDR2 YNNKEL (reference sequence). The V end was cut by 4 bases, the J end by 5 bases, with 14 bases between. CDR3 residues: CASSLGYRNNEKLFF. CDR3 coding DNA: TGTGCCAGCAGCCTCGGATACAGGAACAATGAAAAACTGTTTTTT.

The chain employs TRBV7-8 and TRBJ1-1; TRBD1 might be the D (5 bases). Trimming pared 1 base from V and 5 bases from J, leaving 11 bases between. CDR3 length: 14 residues. Per the germline V gene, CDR1 is SGHVS and CDR2 is FQNEAQ. The CDR3 DNA reads as TGTGCCAGCAGCTTAGAGCAGGGAAGGACTGAAGCTTTCTTT. As protein: CASSLEQGRTEAFF.

The chain combines TRBV5-8 with TRBJ1-1; 10 bases are shared with TRBD1. CDR3 length: 16 amino acids. V shed 5 bases and J 1 base; nucleotides not matched to a gene: 8. The germline gives CDR1 SGHTS, CDR2 YDEGEE. The CDR3 loop reads CASRSGTGDRNTEAFF. The CDR3 nucleotides read TGTGCCAGCAGGTCCGGGACAGGGGACCGGAACACTGAAGCTTTCTTT.

The chain combines TRBV27 with TRBJ1-2, with 7 positions matching TRBD1. J lost 3 bases, V lost 3 bases, and 13 bases had no gene match. CDR1 MNHEY and CDR2 SMNVEV come from the germline V gene (reference sequence). This CDR3 is built from 17 residues. The CDR3 spells CASSFLRAQGDDYGYTF. For the CDR3, the DNA is TGTGCCAGCAGTTTCCTGCGGGCCCAGGGGGACGACTATGGCTACACCTTC.

The chain links TRBV7-3 to TRBJ2-3, with D maybe TRBD1 (6 bases). The V gene lost 3 bases and the J gene lost 6 bases, with 13 bases spanning the gap. The CDR3 runs 14 residues. Looked up from germline, CDR1 is SGHTA and CDR2 is FQGTGA. CDR3 sequence: CASSLGARGDTQYF. Here the CDR3 DNA reads TGTGCCAGCAGCTTGGGAGCTAGGGGGGATACGCAGTATTTT.

This clone was observed a single time. The V gene is TRBV9, the J gene TRBJ1-2, with TRBD1 as a possible D gene (6 bases). This CDR3 spans 12 amino acids. Trimming removed 2 bases from V and 7 bases from J, with 9 bases in between. Germline CDR1 reads SGDLS; CDR2 reads YYNGEE. The CDR3 bases are TGTGCCAGCAGCGTTCAGGGGTTTGGCTACACCTTC. Protein: CASSVQGFGYTF.

This rearrangement joins TRBV5-4 to TRBJ1-4, with 8 bases identical to TRBD1. CDR3 size: 14 residues. Germline CDR1 and CDR2: SGHNT and YYREEE (reference sequence). V dropped 4 bases and J dropped 8; count of bases not matched to a gene: 7. CDR3: CASSVDRAREKLFF. In nucleotides, the CDR3 is TGTGCCAGCAGCGTGGACAGGGCCAGGGAAAAACTGTTTTTT.

This clone was seen a single time. CDR3 in amino acids: CAWSVGPTRDTQYF. The CDR3 bases are TGTGCCTGGAGTGTAGGTCCGACACGCGATACGCAGTATTTT. The chain couples TRBV30 to TRBJ2-3; D is uncertain. The length of the CDR3 is 14 residues. V was clipped by 0 bases and J by 6 bases, with 13 bases between them. Germline loops: CDR1 GTSNPN, CDR2 SVGIG (reference sequence).

The chain links TRBV19 to TRBJ1-3; D is undetermined. The ends were cut back, 6 bases at V and 0 bases at J, with 12 bases in the middle. The length of the CDR3 is 15 residues. Germline assignment: CDR1 LNHDA and CDR2 SQIVND (reference sequence). The CDR3 sequence: CASSPHRGSGNTIYF. CDR3 coding DNA: TGTGCCAGTAGCCCCCACCGGGGCTCTGGAAACACCATATATTTT. Based on the CDR3 plus reference TRBV19 and TRBJ1-3, the full variable domain is DGGITQSPKYLFRKEGQNVTLSCEQNLNHDAMYWYRQDPGQGLRLIYYSQIVNDFQKGDIAEGYSVSREKKESFPLTVTSAQKNPTAFYLCASSPHRGSGNTIYFGEGSWLTVV.

There are many counts of this clone. J is TRBJ2-3 and V is TRBV18, with 8 nucleotides matching TRBD2. This CDR3 contains 18 residues. The V gene's germline CDR1 is KGHSH and CDR2 LQKENI. With V trimmed by 6 bases and J by 1 base, 15 bases remained unmatched. The CDR3 protein is CASSRTSPSGGGTDTQYF. CDR3 bases: TGTGCCAGCTCCCGAACTTCACCCAGCGGGGGAGGCACAGATACGCAGTATTTT. The whole variable domain, filled in from reference TRBV18 and TRBJ2-3, reads NAGVMQNPRHLVRRRGQEARLRCSPMKGHSHVYWYRQLPEEGLKFMVYLQKENIIDESGMPKERFSAEFPKEGPSILRIQQVVRGDSAAYFCASSRTSPSGGGTDTQYFGPGTRLTVL.

The chain uses TRBV7-9 and TRBJ1-2; D ambiguous. This CDR3 contains 13 residues. Germline V lookup: CDR1 SEHNR, CDR2 FQNEAQ (reference sequence). V was pared by 5 bases and J by 2 bases, with 9 bases between. The CDR3 region has the DNA TGTGCCAGCAGCCCGTGGGAGAACTATGGCTACACCTTC. Protein product: CASSPWENYGYTF.

This clone appeared a single time. The rearrangement links TRBV6-1 to TRBJ1-2; 11 positions match TRBD1. From germline, CDR1 is MNHNS and CDR2 SASEGT. J gave up 2 bases and V 2 bases, and 4 bases lay outside the gene matches. This CDR3 contains 16 residues. The CDR3 coding sequence is TGTGCCAGCAGTGAACTTGGACAGGGGGCGAACTATGGCTACACCTTC. This codes for CASSELGQGANYGYTF.

The J gene is TRBJ1-2, the V gene TRBV28; possibly TRBD1 for D (5 bases). CDR3 length equals 16 residues. CDR1 MDHEN and CDR2 SYDVKM come from the germline V gene. V was pared by 7 bases and J by 0 bases, with 18 bases between. The CDR3 sequence is CASTIGRAPANYGYTF. The DNA of the CDR3 is TGTGCCAGCACTATTGGCAGGGCACCAGCTAACTATGGCTACACCTTC.

The CDR3: CASSTGPNQPQHF. The CDR3 coding sequence is TGTGCCAGCAGCACAGGCCCGAATCAGCCCCAGCATTTT. The chain combines TRBV7-3 with TRBJ1-5, with a possible D match to TRBD1 (5 bases). There are 13 residues in the CDR3. CDR1 and CDR2 from the germline V gene are SGHTA and FQGTGA. Trimming removed 5 bases from V and 4 bases from J, with 9 bases in between.

This clone has only one observation. CDR3 bases: TGTGCCACCAGTGGCGGGGGCTTTGAGACCCAGTACTTC. It codes for CATSGGGFETQYF. This chain joins TRBV24-1 and TRBJ2-5, with D maybe TRBD2 (7 bases). CDR3 length: 13 residues. Trimming took 5 bases from V and 5 from J, leaving 11 bases between them. Germline CDR1 and CDR2: KGHDR and SFDVKD.

CDR3 in DNA: TGTGCCAGCAGTTTTAGGGACTTCAGTTCACCCCTCCACTTT. The encoded protein is CASSFRDFSSPLHF. The chain uses TRBV28 and TRBJ1-6; D is perhaps TRBD1 (5 bases). Trimming cost V 3 bases and J 9 bases, with 12 bases left between them. There are 14 residues in the CDR3. Per the germline V gene, CDR1 is MDHEN and CDR2 is SYDVKM.

V and J are TRBV7-2 and TRBJ2-3, with 10 nucleotides matching TRBD2. CDR1 is SGHTA and CDR2 is FQGNSA in the germline V gene. The CDR3 runs to 18 residues. V trimming: 4 bases; J trimming: 0 bases; junction bases outside the gene matches: 10. The CDR3 protein is CASSSIAGGYESTDTQYF. The CDR3 DNA follows: TGTGCCAGCAGCTCGATAGCGGGGGGATACGAGAGCACAGATACGCAGTATTTT.

The chain couples TRBV19 to TRBJ1-5, with a tentative D call TRBD1 (5 bases). V gave up 3 bases and J gave up 4 bases, with 19 bases separating them. The germline gives CDR1 LNHDA, CDR2 SQIVND (reference sequence). This CDR3 contains 17 residues. CDR3 bases: TGTGCCAGTAGTATCGGGTCGGGGGGACTTAATAATCAGCCCCAGCATTTT. Its protein product is CASSIGSGGLNNQPQHF.

The chain links TRBV18 to TRBJ2-3; the match to TRBD1 covers 7 bases. Trimming took 6 bases from V and 6 from J; bases not matched to a gene: 6. Germline V CDR1 and CDR2: KGHSH, LQKENI. The CDR3 has 13 residues. This CDR3 is CASSGQLADTQYF. The CDR3 nucleotides are TGTGCCAGCTCGGGACAGCTGGCTGATACGCAGTATTTT. The entire variable domain, with the rest obtained from reference TRBV18 and TRBJ2-3, is as follows: NAGVMQNPRHLVRRRGQEARLRCSPMKGHSHVYWYRQLPEEGLKFMVYLQKENIIDESGMPKERFSAEFPKEGPSILRIQQVVRGDSAAYFCASSGQLADTQYFGPGTRLTVL.

This rearrangement joins TRBV5-1 to TRBJ2-1; 9 bases align to TRBD2. Germline CDR1 is SGHRS and CDR2 is YFSETQ. V shed 0 bases, J shed 7 bases, and the junction held 8 bases outside the gene matches. CDR3 length equals 16 residues. This CDR3 is CASSLGISGSLNEQFF. Here the CDR3 DNA reads TGCGCCAGCAGCTTGGGGATTAGCGGGAGTTTGAATGAGCAGTTCTTC.

This clone was picked up one time. This rearrangement joins TRBV5-5 to TRBJ1-1; 9 bases are shared with TRBD1. The germline gives CDR1 SGHKS, CDR2 YYEKEE (reference sequence). The CDR3 extends over 15 amino acids. The V segment lost 4 bases and the J segment 1 base; nucleotides outside the gene matches: 5. CDR3 region: CASSTGTGRNTEAFF. CDR3 coding DNA: TGTGCCAGCAGCACCGGGACAGGGAGGAACACTGAAGCTTTCTTT.

The chain is built from TRBV19 and TRBJ1-5; D not certain. Germline V lookup: CDR1 LNHDA, CDR2 SQIVND (reference sequence). This CDR3 is built from 16 residues. Trimming left V 6 bases short and J 2 bases short, with 17 bases between. The CDR3 reads CASSEGDTSGNQPQHF. CDR3 in DNA: TGTGCCAGTAGCGAAGGTGACACTTCGGGCAATCAGCCCCAGCATTTT.

The V call is TRBV27, the J call TRBJ2-3; 15 bases line up with TRBD2. Unmatched junction bases numbered 11, after V lost 4 bases and J lost 3 bases. The CDR3 totals 19 residues. The germline V gene encodes CDR1 MNHEY and CDR2 SMNVEV (reference sequence). Written as DNA, the CDR3 is TGTGCCAGCAGTTACGGACTAGCGGGGGGGCGTGGGATAACAGATACGCAGTATTTT. This codes for CASSYGLAGGRGITDTQYF.

This clone has just one count. This sequence joins TRBV11-3 and TRBJ1-1; no clear D gene. Trimming stripped 6 bases from V and 2 bases from J, with 16 bases between. This CDR3 comprises 15 residues. Germline V gives CDR1 SGHNT, CDR2 YENEEA. CDR3 residues: CASSTGDPTNTEAFF. In DNA, the CDR3 is TGTGCCAGCAGTACTGGAGACCCCACAAACACTGAAGCTTTCTTT.